This T cell receptor beta chain was found in a study of beta chain features in type 1 diabetes. Study results and caveats: A moderate, significant TCRB CDR3 shortening appeared in type 1 diabetes across four CD4+ subsets. Within the patient group, naive, central memory and Treg TCRB repertoires appeared more similar to each other than within healthy donors. Insertions at VDJ junctions were less frequent in type 1 diabetes patients. These patients also deleted more nucleotides at the same junctions.

As every portion of the isolated RNA was reverse transcribed, the sequencing read expressed TCRB transcripts. Some clones are missing from TCRdb's copy, which holds only in-frame ones; the method was immunoSEQ multiplex PCR. The table shows hundreds of thousands of clones, with about 29% occurring only once. Looked up from germline, CDR1 is MGHRA and CDR2 is YSYEKL. CDR3 length equals 14 residues. V shed 2 bases and J shed 4 bases, with 11 bases lying between them. Worth noting for this clone: Its antigen is not identified.

V and J are TRBV4-1 and TRBJ1-2; unclear D gene. The sequencing sample was made of naive CD4+ T cells from blood. The TCR was taken from a young man in good health. CDR3 nucleotides: TGCGCCAGCAGCCAACTACTATGGACCTATGGCTACACCTTC. Residues: CASSQLLWTYGYTF.